This T cell receptor (beta chain) was recorded in a study of OX40 agonist ivuxolimab in advanced cancers. Study overall: Patients in dose escalation had liver, melanoma, kidney or head and neck cancers.

Here immunoSEQ multiplex PCR was the method, and the copy in TCRdb shows in-frame clones only, minus some. The sample has tens of thousands of clones, around nine tenths seen once; the top ten hold 0.3% to 0.35%. This CDR3 is 16 amino acids long. Germline V gene sequence: CDR1 KGHSH, CDR2 LQKENI. The V gene end was trimmed by 6 bases and the J gene end by 3 bases; junction bases not matched to a gene: 8. The sequencing here drew on CD4+ or CD8+ T cells sorted from blood, taken in a trial of the OX40 agonist ivuxolimab. The TCR sequence derives from an adult with an advanced solid tumor such as melanoma, head and neck, liver or kidney cancer. This sequence joins TRBV18 and TRBJ1-5, with 10 bases that match TRBD1. In DNA, the CDR3 is TGTGCCAGCTCGCCAGAGACAGGGGGCCTCAATCAGCCCCAGCATTTT. Protein product: CASSPETGGLNQPQHF. Supplemented by reference TRBV18 and TRBJ1-5, the full variable domain reads NAGVMQNPRHLVRRRGQEARLRCSPMKGHSHVYWYRQLPEEGLKFMVYLQKENIIDESGMPKERFSAEFPKEGPSILRIQQVVRGDSAAYFCASSPETGGLNQPQHFGDGTRLSIL.